This T cell receptor beta chain was observed in a study of tumor-infiltrating lymphocytes in primary liver carcinoma. Points on this clonotype: Here the CDR3 omits its conserved ending phenylalanine or tryptophan, so a read error is the likely source.

With around 500 ng total RNA as template and a constant-region primer, TCR beta cDNA was made. Investigators got TCR beta libraries out of three nested multiplex PCR rounds, done with slightly modified ARM-PCR. Two initial PCR rounds of around 10 cycles each paired TRBV1-TRBV30 forward primers with a C-beta reverse primer. TCRdb reprocessed the multiplex PCR reads via MiXCR and lists one record per CDR3 protein. This table holds approximately 22,000 distinct CDR3 sequences, around three quarters found once. The 20-30 mg bulk tissue piece was not sorted before simultaneous RNA and DNA extraction. The CDR3 sequence is 12 residues long. Trimming cost V 5 bases and J 5 bases; bases outside gene matches: 4. CDR1 is SGHDT and CDR2 is YYEEEE in the germline V gene.

This TCR was sampled from a man aged 35-49 years with primary liver carcinoma and hepatitis B virus infection. The gene calls are TRBV5-6 and TRBJ2-7; 7 bases line up with TRBD1. Input material: liver tumor tissue from sampling region 1. Described subset: tumor region T1, superior pole. CDR3 coding DNA: TGTGCCAGCAGTTTGAGGGGGCACGAGCAGTACCTC. Amino acids: CASSLRGHEQYL.